These 26 T cell receptor beta chains came from one sample sequenced in a study of T cell responses to AZD1222 COVID-19 vaccine. Measured with immunoSEQ multiplex PCR; TCRdb has only the in-frame clones, and not every one. Of 150,000 or so clones detected, around 92% appear once; the ten largest clones hold roughly 3.5%. Material: peripheral blood, obtained 28 days after the second AZD1222 dose. Every receptor here comes from an adult who received the AZD1222 COVID-19 vaccine.

This sequence joins TRBV12-3 or TRBV12-4 and TRBJ2-1, with 7 bases that match TRBD1. The CDR3 extends over 13 amino acids. V trimming: 2 bases; J trimming: 12 bases; junction bases outside the gene matches: 7. CDR3 coding DNA: TGTGCCAGCAGTTTAACGGACAGGTCAGGGCAGTTCTTC. Protein product: CASSLTDRSGQFF.

This chain links TRBV5-1 with TRBJ2-1, with 7 bases that match TRBD2. CDR1 and CDR2 (germline): SGHRS, YFSETQ. CDR3 length equals 14 residues. V trimming: 0 bases; J trimming: 6 bases; junction bases outside the gene matches: 3. The CDR3, as DNA: TGCGCCAGCAGCTTGGTAGGGACTACCAATGAGCAGTTCTTC. It is translated as CASSLVGTTNEQFF.

The V gene is TRBV24-1, the J gene TRBJ1-2; D call uncertain. Per the germline V gene, CDR1 is KGHDR and CDR2 is SFDVKD. V lost 10 bases and J lost 6, with 5 bases in between. The CDR3 is made up of 9 amino acids. For the CDR3, the DNA is TGTGCCACGGGGAATGGCTACACCTTC. This codes for CATGNGYTF.

This rearrangement joins TRBV19 to TRBJ1-5; 7 bases agree with TRBD1. Germline CDR1 is LNHDA and CDR2 is SQIVND (reference sequence). CDR3 size: 16 residues. The CDR3 sequence is CASRVGGGKGNQPQHF. In DNA form, the CDR3 reads TGTGCATCTAGGGTGGGAGGGGGCAAGGGCAATCAGCCCCAGCATTTT.

The V and J genes are TRBV7-9 and TRBJ1-2; D not certain. The CDR3 totals 14 residues. The germline gives CDR1 SEHNR, CDR2 FQNEAQ (reference sequence). Trimming left V 1 base short and J 0 bases short, with 6 bases between. The DNA of the CDR3 is TGTGCCAGCAGCTTAGTGACGGCTAACTATGGCTACACCTTC. It specifies CASSLVTANYGYTF. The whole variable domain, filled in from reference TRBV7-9 and TRBJ1-2, reads DTGVSQNPRHKITKRGQNVTFRCDPISEHNRLYWYRQTLGQGPEFLTYFQNEAQLEKSRLLSDRFSAERPKGSFSTLEIQRTEQGDSAMYLCASSLVTANYGYTFGSGTRLTVV.

This chain uses TRBV6-5 with TRBJ1-3; 7 positions agree with TRBD1. In germline, CDR1 is MNHEY, CDR2 SVGAGI. The length of the CDR3 is 14 residues. The ends lost 5 bases at V and 2 bases at J; junction bases unmatched: 3. The CDR3 protein is CASSRQGTGNTIYF. The CDR3 DNA is TGTGCCAGCAGTCGACAGGGTACTGGAAACACCATATATTTT.

The chain employs TRBV9 and TRBJ2-2, with no clear D. The V end was cut by 5 bases, the J end by 0 bases, with 11 bases between. CDR3 length: 15 amino acids. CDR1 is SGDLS and CDR2 is YYNGEE in the germline V gene. CDR3 sequence: CASSKSGSNTGELFF. Here the CDR3 DNA reads TGTGCCAGCAGTAAATCCGGGTCGAACACCGGGGAGCTGTTTTTT.

This clone was recorded a few times. The genes are TRBV5-1 and TRBJ1-6, with TRBD1 as a possible D gene (5 bases). The germline V gene has CDR1 SGHRS and CDR2 YFSETQ. V dropped 4 bases and J dropped 10 bases, with 15 bases sitting between them. This CDR3 contains 14 residues. The CDR3 region has the DNA TGCGCCAGCAGCCCGGGACGGGAGCGGTCACCCCTCCACTTT. It translates to CASSPGRERSPLHF. The entire variable domain, with the rest obtained from reference TRBV5-1 and TRBJ1-6, is as follows: KAGVTQTPRYLIKTRGQQVTLSCSPISGHRSVSWYQQTPGQGLQFLFEYFSETQRNKGNFPGRFSGRQFSNSRSEMNVSTLELGDSALYLCASSPGRERSPLHFGNGTRLTVT.

DNA for the CDR3: TGTGCCAGCAGCATTTCCGGGACCGCAGCCTACGAGCAGTACTTC. Encoded protein: CASSISGTAAYEQYF. The rearrangement uses TRBV5-5 and TRBJ2-7, with D perhaps given as TRBD1 or TRBD2 (5 bases each). There are 15 residues in the CDR3. Germline CDR1 is SGHKS and CDR2 is YYEKEE (reference sequence). Trimming removed 4 bases at V and 2 bases at J, with 16 bases between.

The chain carries TRBV28 and TRBJ2-1; D unclear. The CDR3 totals 12 residues. V was trimmed by 2 bases and J by 10 bases, leaving 9 bases between them. Per germline, CDR1 MDHEN and CDR2 SYDVKM. The CDR3: CASSLTRPEQFF. CDR3 nucleotide sequence: TGTGCCAGCAGTTTAACCAGGCCCGAGCAGTTCTTC.

This chain uses TRBV2 with TRBJ2-7; D ambiguous. From germline, CDR1 is SNHLY and CDR2 FYNNEI. V was trimmed by 7 bases and J by 7 bases, leaving 14 bases between them. The CDR3 has 12 residues. CDR3 bases: TGTGCCAGCAAGAACGTCGTAGGTGAGCAGTACTTC. Its protein product is CASKNVVGEQYF.

V is TRBV12-3 or TRBV12-4 and J is TRBJ2-1; TRBD2 matches 9 bases. This CDR3 has 12 residues. Trimming at V came to 6 bases and at J to 9 bases, leaving 3 bases not matched to a gene. CDR3 in DNA: TGTGCCAGCAGGCCGACTAGCGGTGAGCAGTTCTTC. It translates to CASRPTSGEQFF.

The chain employs TRBV5-4 and TRBJ2-5; D uncertain. The CDR3 totals 14 residues. V dropped 4 bases and J dropped 5 bases, with 15 bases sitting between them. The germline gives CDR1 SGHNT, CDR2 YYREEE (reference sequence). The CDR3 bases are TGTGCCAGCAGCCCGGTCCAAGATTGGGAGACCCAGTACTTC. It is translated as CASSPVQDWETQYF.

This clone was seen just once. CDR3 in DNA: TGTGCCACACTAACAGGTTCCTACGAGCAGTACTTC. Protein sequence: CATLTGSYEQYF. The V call is TRBV10-3, the J call TRBJ2-7; D possibly corresponds to TRBD1 (5 bases). In germline, CDR1 is ENHRY, CDR2 SYGVKD. The CDR3 sequence is 12 residues long. V shed 10 bases and J shed 1 base, with 11 bases lying between them.

The chain carries TRBV10-3 and TRBJ1-2; D gene uncertain. Trimming took off 3 bases at V and 6 bases at J, with 14 bases between the two ends. Germline V gene sequence: CDR1 ENHRY, CDR2 SYGVKD. The CDR3 sequence is 14 residues long. CDR3: CAISDGSNFNGYTF. Written as DNA, the CDR3 is TGTGCCATCAGTGATGGATCGAACTTTAATGGCTACACCTTC.

V usage is TRBV5-8 and J usage is TRBJ1-2, with unresolved D. The CDR3 contains 14 residues. Between the trimmed V and J ends, which lost 2 bases and 4 bases, there was a span of 12 bases. CDR1 and CDR2 from the germline V gene are SGHTS and YDEGEE. The CDR3 DNA reads as TGTGCCAGCAGCTTTCTTACACGAGTCTATGGCTACACCTTC. Its translation is CASSFLTRVYGYTF.

This sequence joins TRBV6-1 and TRBJ1-1; D possibly corresponds to TRBD1 (5 bases). The CDR3 spans 16 residues. Germline values: CDR1 MNHNS, CDR2 SASEGT. Trimming removed 6 bases from V and 0 bases from J, with 17 bases in between. The CDR3 reads CASRERTGTVNTEAFF. Written as DNA, the CDR3 is TGTGCCAGCAGAGAACGGACCGGGACGGTGAACACTGAAGCTTTCTTT.

The chain is built from TRBV28 and TRBJ1-3; 9 bases match TRBD1. The germline gives CDR1 MDHEN, CDR2 SYDVKM. The CDR3 consists of 17 residues. Unmatched junction bases numbered 11, after V lost 6 bases and J lost 2 bases. The CDR3 DNA sequence: TGTGCCAGCAGCCCAGTACCGGGACAGGGACCTGGAAACACCATATATTTT. Translated: CASSPVPGQGPGNTIYF. The whole variable domain, filled in from reference TRBV28 and TRBJ1-3, reads DVKVTQSSRYLVKRTGEKVFLECVQDMDHENMFWYRQDPGLGLRLIYFSYDVKMKEKGDIPEGYSVSREKKERFSLILESASTNQTSMYLCASSPVPGQGPGNTIYFGEGSWLTVV.

The chain carries TRBV12-3 or TRBV12-4 and TRBJ2-7; D possibly corresponds to TRBD2 (6 bases). The CDR3 extends over 12 amino acids. Trimming removed 4 bases at V and 7 bases at J, with 11 bases between. The CDR3 protein is CASSWAAGEQYF. The CDR3 region has the DNA TGTGCCAGCAGTTGGGCCGCGGGGGAGCAGTACTTC.

The count of this clone is one. The V and J genes are TRBV5-1 and TRBJ2-5; D could derive from TRBD1 or TRBD2 (5 bases each). The CDR3 runs 14 residues. Germline V gene sequence: CDR1 SGHRS, CDR2 YFSETQ. The ends were cut back, 3 bases at V and 0 bases at J, with 9 bases in the middle. CDR3 DNA sequence: TGCGCCAGCAGCTCCCGGGGCGACCAAGAGACCCAGTACTTC. This encodes CASSSRGDQETQYF.

V usage is TRBV15 and J usage is TRBJ1-3, with no clear D. Germline loops: CDR1 LNHNV, CDR2 YYDKDF (reference sequence). V was pared by 0 bases and J by 2 bases, with 8 bases between. The CDR3 has 15 amino acids. The CDR3 region is CATSRDAGAGNTIYF. In nucleotides, the CDR3 is TGTGCCACCAGCAGAGATGCCGGGGCTGGAAACACCATATATTTT.

V and J are TRBV19 and TRBJ1-6; D not resolved. Looked up from germline, CDR1 is LNHDA and CDR2 is SQIVND (reference sequence). The CDR3 is 15 residues long. Trimming removed 3 bases from V and 5 bases from J, with 11 bases in between. CDR3 nucleotides: TGTGCCAGTAGTATTGGGCGAGGGAATAATTCACCCCTCCACTTT. This codes for CASSIGRGNNSPLHF.

The gene calls are TRBV9 and TRBJ1-1, with D tentatively TRBD1 (5 bases). The CDR3 is made up of 13 amino acids. Trimming stripped 4 bases from V and 7 bases from J, with 14 bases between. The germline gives CDR1 SGDLS, CDR2 YYNGEE. For the CDR3, the DNA is TGTGCCAGCAGCCCGAGGGGTAGAGGTGAAGCTTTCTTT. As protein: CASSPRGRGEAFF.

The chain carries TRBV5-6 and TRBJ2-2, with D perhaps matching TRBD1 (5 bases). The ends were cut back, 3 bases at V and 6 bases at J, with 15 bases in the middle. This CDR3 is built from 15 residues. Germline V gene lookup returns CDR1 SGHDT and CDR2 YYEEEE. The CDR3 protein is CASSSPGLEAGELFF. The CDR3 region has the DNA TGTGCCAGCAGCTCGCCAGGGTTGGAAGCCGGGGAGCTGTTTTTT. Filled out from reference TRBV5-6 and TRBJ2-2, the complete variable domain reads DAGVTQSPTHLIKTRGQQVTLRCSPKSGHDTVSWYQQALGQGPQFIFQYYEEEERQRGNFPDRFSGHQFPNYSSELNVNALLLGDSALYLCASSSPGLEAGELFFGEGSRLTVL.

This chain uses TRBV30 with TRBJ2-7; possibly TRBD1 or TRBD2 for D (5 bases each). CDR3 length: 11 residues. Trimming shortened V by 6 bases and J by 6 bases, and 12 bases separated the two germline ends. Germline CDR1 reads GTSNPN; CDR2 reads SVGIG (reference sequence). The CDR3 sequence is CACGNGGEQYF. The CDR3 DNA sequence: TGTGCCTGTGGAAATGGGGGCGAGCAGTACTTC.

The J gene is TRBJ2-5, the V gene TRBV19; the match to TRBD1 covers 9 bases. Trimming took 4 bases from V and 4 from J; bases not matched to a gene: 4. In germline, CDR1 is LNHDA, CDR2 SQIVND (reference sequence). The CDR3 is made up of 14 amino acids. CDR3 amino acids: CASSTGTGLETQYF. Here the CDR3 DNA reads TGTGCCAGTAGTACAGGGACAGGGCTAGAGACCCAGTACTTC.